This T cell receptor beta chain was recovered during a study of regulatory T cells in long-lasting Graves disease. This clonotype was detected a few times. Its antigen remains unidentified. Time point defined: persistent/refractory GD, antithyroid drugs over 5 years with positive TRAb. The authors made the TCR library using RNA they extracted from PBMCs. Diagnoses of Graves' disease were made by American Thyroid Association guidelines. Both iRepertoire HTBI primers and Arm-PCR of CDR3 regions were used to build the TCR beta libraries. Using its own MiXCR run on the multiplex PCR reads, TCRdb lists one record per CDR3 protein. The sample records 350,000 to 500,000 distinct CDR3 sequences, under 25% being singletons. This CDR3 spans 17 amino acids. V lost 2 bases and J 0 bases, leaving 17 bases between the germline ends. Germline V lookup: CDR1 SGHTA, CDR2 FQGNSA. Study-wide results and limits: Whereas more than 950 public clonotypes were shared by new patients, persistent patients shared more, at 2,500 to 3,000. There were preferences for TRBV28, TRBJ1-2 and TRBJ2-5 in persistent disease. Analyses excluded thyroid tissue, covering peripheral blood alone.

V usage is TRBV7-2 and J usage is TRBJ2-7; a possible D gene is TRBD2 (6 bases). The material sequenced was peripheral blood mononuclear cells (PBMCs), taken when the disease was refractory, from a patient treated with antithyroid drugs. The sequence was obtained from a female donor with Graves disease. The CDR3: CASSLRSVGSGSYEQYF. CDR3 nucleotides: TGTGCCAGCAGCTTAAGGTCTGTTGGTAGCGGCTCCTACGAGCAGTACTTC.